The source of this TCR beta chain is a study of cytomegalovirus exposure and HLA in healthy donors. Data came from immunoSEQ multiplex PCR; TCRdb stores just in-frame clones and leaves some out. The table has about 220,000 clones, around nine tenths seen once. Input material: PBMCs. This receptor was identified in a woman aged 18-29 years in good health and CMV-seronegative.

For the CDR3, the DNA is TGTGCCATCAGTGAGATTGCAGCGGATAGAGTTAACTATGGCTACACCTTC. Its translation: CAISEIAADRVNYGYTF. This chain connects TRBV10-3 to TRBJ1-2; no firm D call. CDR3 length equals 17 residues. Germline CDR1 is ENHRY and CDR2 is SYGVKD. The V and J ends lost 2 bases and 1 base respectively, with 17 bases between them.